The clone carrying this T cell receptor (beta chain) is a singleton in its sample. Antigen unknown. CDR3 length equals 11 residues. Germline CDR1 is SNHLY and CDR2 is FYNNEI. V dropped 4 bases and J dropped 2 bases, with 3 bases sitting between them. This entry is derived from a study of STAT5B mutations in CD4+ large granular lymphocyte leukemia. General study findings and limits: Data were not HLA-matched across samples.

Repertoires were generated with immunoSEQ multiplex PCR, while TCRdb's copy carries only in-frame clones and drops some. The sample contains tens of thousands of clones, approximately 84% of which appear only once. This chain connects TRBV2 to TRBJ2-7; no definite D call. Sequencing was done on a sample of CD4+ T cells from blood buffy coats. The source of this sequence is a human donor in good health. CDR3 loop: CASSVTYEQYF. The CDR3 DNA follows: TGTGCCAGCAGTGTAACCTACGAGCAGTACTTC. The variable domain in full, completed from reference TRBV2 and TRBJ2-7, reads EPEVTQTPSHQVTQMGQEVILRCVPISNHLYFYWYRQILGQKVEFLVSFYNNEISEKSEIFDDQFSVERPDGSNFTLKIRSTKLEDSAMYFCASSVTYEQYFGPGTRLTVT.